This T cell receptor (beta chain) came from a study of identical twins. Study-level results: Fewer insertions were carried by abundant cord blood beta clonotypes, but none was seen in memory repertoires. Findings came from cross-sectional statistics, without long-term follow-up of donors.

As to this clonotype: The antigen is undetermined.

The ends were cut back, 4 bases at V and 5 bases at J, with 10 bases in the middle. CDR1 and CDR2 (germline): SGHNT, YYREEE (reference sequence). The CDR3 runs to 13 residues. Using its own MiXCR run on the 5' RACE reads, TCRdb lists one record per CDR3 protein. The sample lists roughly 490,000 distinct CDR3 sequences, 14% occurring once. This sample also belongs to another study, concerning yellow fever vaccine responses in identical twins.

The source is a woman aged 18 to 35 in good health. This chain links TRBV5-4 with TRBJ2-1, with unresolved D. The sequenced material came from CD4+ T cells sorted from blood. The CDR3 coding sequence is TGTGCCAGCAGCCTTCTGGCTAACAATGAGCAGTTCTTC. It specifies CASSLLANNEQFF. Variable domain in full (rest from reference TRBV5-4 and TRBJ2-1): ETGVTQSPTHLIKTRGQQVTLRCSSQSGHNTVSWYQQALGQGPQFIFQYYREEENGRGNFPPRFSGLQFPNYSSELNVNALELDDSALYLCASSLLANNEQFFGPGTRLTVL.